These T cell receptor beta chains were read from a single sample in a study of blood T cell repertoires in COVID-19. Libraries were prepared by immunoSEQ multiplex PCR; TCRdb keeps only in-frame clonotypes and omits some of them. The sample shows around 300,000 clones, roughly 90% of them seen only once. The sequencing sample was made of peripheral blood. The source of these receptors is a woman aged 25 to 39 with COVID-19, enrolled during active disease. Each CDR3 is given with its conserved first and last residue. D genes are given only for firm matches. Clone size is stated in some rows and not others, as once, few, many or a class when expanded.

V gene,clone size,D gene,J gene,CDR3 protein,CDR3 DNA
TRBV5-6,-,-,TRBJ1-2,CASSPRGTYGYTF,TGTGCCAGCAGCCCCAGGGGAACCTATGGCTACACCTTC
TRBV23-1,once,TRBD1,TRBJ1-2,CASTGVRDRRIYGYTF,TGCGCCAGCACAGGGGTCCGGGACAGAAGAATCTATGGCTACACCTTC
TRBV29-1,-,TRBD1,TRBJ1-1,CSASTGGHTEAFF,TGCAGCGCGTCGACAGGGGGCCACACTGAAGCTTTCTTT
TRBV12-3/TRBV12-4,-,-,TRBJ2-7,CASSRAGYEQYF,TGTGCCAGCAGTCGTGCGGGGTACGAGCAGTACTTC
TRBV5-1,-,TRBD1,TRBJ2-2,CASSLQSDRGVGELFF,TGCGCCAGCAGCTTGCAATCGGACAGGGGCGTCGGGGAGCTGTTTTTT
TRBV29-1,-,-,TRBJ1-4,CSASEGGTNEKLFF,TGCAGCGCTTCCGAGGGAGGAACTAATGAAAAACTGTTTTTT
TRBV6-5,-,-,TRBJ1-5,CASSPNSNQPQHF,TGTGCCAGCAGCCCAAATAGCAATCAGCCCCAGCATTTT
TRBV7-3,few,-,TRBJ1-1,CASSPTGNTEAFF,TGTGCCAGCAGCCCTACAGGGAACACTGAAGCTTTCTTT
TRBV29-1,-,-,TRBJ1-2,CSVPGGVRRNGYTF,TGCAGCGTTCCTGGGGGGGTCAGGCGTAACGGCTACACCTTC
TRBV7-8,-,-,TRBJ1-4,CASSLSSEKLFF,TGTGCCAGCAGCTTATCGAGTGAAAAACTGTTTTTT
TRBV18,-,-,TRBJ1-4,CASSPGGNEKLFF,TGTGCCAGCTCACCTGGGGGGAATGAAAAACTGTTTTTT
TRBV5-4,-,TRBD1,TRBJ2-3,CASSRNTGGITDTQYF,TGTGCCAGCAGCAGAAACACAGGGGGAATCACAGATACGCAGTATTTT
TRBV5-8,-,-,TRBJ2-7,CASSFAGSLLYEQYF,TGTGCCAGCAGCTTTGCAGGGTCCCTGCTTTACGAGCAGTACTTC
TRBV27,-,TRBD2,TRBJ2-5,CGGGQETQYF,TGTGGGGGGGGACAAGAGACCCAGTACTTC
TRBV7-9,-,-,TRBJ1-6,CASSLGGLSDSPLHF,TGTGCCAGCAGCTTAGGCGGTCTTTCAGATTCACCCCTCCACTTT
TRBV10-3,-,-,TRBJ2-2,CAIRPVPSNTGELFF,TGTGCCATCCGCCCGGTACCCTCTAACACCGGGGAGCTGTTTTTT
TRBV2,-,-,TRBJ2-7,CASRTTGLTYEQYF,TGTGCCAGCAGGACCACAGGGTTGACCTACGAGCAGTACTTC
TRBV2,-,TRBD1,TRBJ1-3,CASSAWTGAGNTIYF,TGTGCCAGCAGTGCATGGACAGGGGCTGGAAACACCATATATTTT
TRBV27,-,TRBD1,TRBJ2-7,CASSLRPTGGHGGEQYF,TGTGCCAGCAGTTTACGGCCTACAGGGGGCCATGGGGGCGAGCAGTACTTC
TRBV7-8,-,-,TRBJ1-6,CASSSTGNYNSPLHF,TGTGCCAGCAGCTCGACCGGGAATTATAATTCACCCCTCCACTTT
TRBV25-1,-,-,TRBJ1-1,CASSDLGHLNTEAFF,TGTGCCAGCAGTGACTTGGGACATTTGAACACTGAAGCTTTCTTT
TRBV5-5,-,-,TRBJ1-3,CASSLVRTATSGNTIYF,TGTGCCAGCAGCTTGGTTAGGACAGCTACCTCTGGAAACACCATATATTTT
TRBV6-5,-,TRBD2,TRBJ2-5,CASSLAGPNQETQYF,TGTGCCAGCAGTTTAGCGGGACCAAACCAAGAGACCCAGTACTTC
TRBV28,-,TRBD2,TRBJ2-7,CASSLSGTSGTYEQYF,TGTGCCAGCAGTTTATCGGGGACTAGCGGGACTTACGAGCAGTACTTC
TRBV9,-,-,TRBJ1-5,CASSVGDRGFQPQHF,TGTGCCAGCAGCGTAGGGGATCGGGGGTTTCAGCCCCAGCATTTT
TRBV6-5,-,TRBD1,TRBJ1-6,CASSYSQGHYSPLHF,TGTGCCAGCAGTTACTCACAGGGGCATTATTCACCCCTCCACTTT
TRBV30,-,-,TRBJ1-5,CAWSVELDQPQHF,TGTGCCTGGAGTGTAGAGTTGGATCAGCCCCAGCATTTT
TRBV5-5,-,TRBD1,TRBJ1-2,CASSHSSGQTYGYTF,TGTGCCAGCAGCCACTCCTCGGGACAGACCTATGGCTACACCTTC
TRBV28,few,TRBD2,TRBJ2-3,CASSSSGSHTDTQYF,TGTGCCAGCAGTTCGAGCGGGAGCCACACAGATACGCAGTATTTT
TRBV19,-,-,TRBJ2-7,CATAGAAGIYEQYF,TGTGCCACCGCAGGGGCGGCTGGAATCTACGAGCAGTACTTC
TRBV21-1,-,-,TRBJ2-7,CASSKGTLAGPGYEQYF,TGTGCCAGCAGCAAAGGTACCCTGGCAGGGCCGGGCTACGAGCAGTACTTC